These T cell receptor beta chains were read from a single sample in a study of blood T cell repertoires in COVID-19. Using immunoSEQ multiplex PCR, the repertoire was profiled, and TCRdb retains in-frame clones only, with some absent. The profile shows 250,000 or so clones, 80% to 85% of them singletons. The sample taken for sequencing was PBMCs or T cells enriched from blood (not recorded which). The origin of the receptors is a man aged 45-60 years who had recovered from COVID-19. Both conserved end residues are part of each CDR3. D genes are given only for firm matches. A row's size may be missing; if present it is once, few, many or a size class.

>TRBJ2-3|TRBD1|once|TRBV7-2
CASSLVPGGLTDTQYF
TGTGCCAGCAGCTTAGTTCCAGGGGGCTTAACAGATACGCAGTATTTT
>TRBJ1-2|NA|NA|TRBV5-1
CASSLQGPDYGYTF
TGCGCCAGCAGCTTGCAGGGGCCCGACTATGGCTACACCTTC
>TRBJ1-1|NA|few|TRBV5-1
CASSLLGRGENTEAFF
TGCGCCAGCAGCTTGTTGGGCAGGGGCGAGAACACTGAAGCTTTCTTT
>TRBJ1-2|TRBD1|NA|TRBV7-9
CASSLAGGQGDYGYTF
TGTGCCAGCAGCTTAGCCGGCGGACAGGGGGACTATGGCTACACCTTC
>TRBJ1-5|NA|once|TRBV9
CASSVAGHLNQPQHF
TGTGCCAGCAGCGTAGCGGGACACCTCAATCAGCCCCAGCATTTT
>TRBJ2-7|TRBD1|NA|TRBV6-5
CASSWPGGQGYF
TGTGCCAGCAGTTGGCCCGGTGGACAGGGATACTTC
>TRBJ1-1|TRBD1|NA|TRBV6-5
CASRRQGLNTEAFF
TGTGCCAGCAGGAGACAGGGCCTGAACACTGAAGCTTTCTTT
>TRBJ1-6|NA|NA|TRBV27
CASSSPRRSYNSPLHF
TGTGCCAGCAGTTCCCCCCGTCGGTCCTATAATTCACCCCTCCACTTT
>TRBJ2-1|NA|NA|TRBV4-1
CASSQRNEQFF
TGCGCCAGCAGCCAACGCAATGAGCAGTTCTTC
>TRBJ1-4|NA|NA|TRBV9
CASSVGGHTNEKLFF
TGTGCCAGCAGCGTAGGGGGGCATACTAATGAAAAACTGTTTTTT
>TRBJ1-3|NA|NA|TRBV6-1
CASSEAPGQGNTIYF
TGTGCCAGCAGTGAAGCGCCGGGACAAGGAAACACCATATATTTT
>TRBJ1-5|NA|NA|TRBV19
CASSIEQGRIQPQHF
TGTGCCAGTAGTATAGAACAGGGCCGGATTCAGCCCCAGCATTTT
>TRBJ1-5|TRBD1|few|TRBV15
CATRGQPNQPQHF
TGTGCCACCCGGGGACAGCCTAATCAGCCCCAGCATTTT
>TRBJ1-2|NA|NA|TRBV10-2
CASREMGGLNYGYTF
TGCGCCAGCAGGGAAATGGGAGGGCTAAACTATGGCTACACCTTC
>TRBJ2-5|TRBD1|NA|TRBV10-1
CASSDAQGLETQYF
TGCGCCAGCAGTGACGCACAGGGGTTGGAGACCCAGTACTTC
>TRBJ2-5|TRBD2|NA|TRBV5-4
CASSLGLAGEETQYF
TGTGCCAGCAGCTTGGGACTAGCGGGGGAAGAGACCCAGTACTTC
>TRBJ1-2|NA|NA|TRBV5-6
CASSLSEYGYTF
TGTGCCAGCAGCTTATCGGAGTATGGCTACACCTTC
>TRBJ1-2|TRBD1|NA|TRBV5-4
CASSPDRGYGYTF
TGTGCCAGCAGCCCAGACAGGGGCTATGGCTACACCTTC
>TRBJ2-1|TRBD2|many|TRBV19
CASSIWTSGRSGEQFF
TGTGCCAGTAGTATCTGGACTAGCGGGAGATCCGGTGAGCAGTTCTTC
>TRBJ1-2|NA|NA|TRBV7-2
CASSLGAGGLGAANYGYTF
TGTGCCAGCAGCTTAGGGGCAGGAGGGCTCGGTGCGGCTAACTATGGCTACACCTTC
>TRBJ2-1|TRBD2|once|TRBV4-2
CASRGTSGSGLYNEQFF
TGTGCCAGCAGGGGGACTAGCGGGAGCGGGCTCTACAATGAGCAGTTCTTC
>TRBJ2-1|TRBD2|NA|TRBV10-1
CASSEGSGGAKNEQFF
TGCGCCAGCAGTGAGGGCAGCGGGGGGGCGAAAAATGAGCAGTTCTTC
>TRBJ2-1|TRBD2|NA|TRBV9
CASSVAGSGSTYNEQFF
TGTGCCAGCAGCGTAGCGGGTAGCGGGAGCACCTACAATGAGCAGTTCTTC
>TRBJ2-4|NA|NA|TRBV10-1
CASSEGTRHIQYF
TGCGCCAGCAGTGAAGGAACCAGGCACATTCAGTACTTC
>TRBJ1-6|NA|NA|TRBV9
CASSGSTNSPLHF
TGTGCCAGCAGCGGCAGTACAAATTCACCCCTCCACTTT
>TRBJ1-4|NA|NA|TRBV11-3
CASSLVWSGTNEKLFF
TGTGCCAGCAGCTTAGTTTGGTCAGGGACTAATGAAAAACTGTTTTTT
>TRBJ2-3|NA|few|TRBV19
CASTLGGTQYF
TGTGCCAGTACCCTGGGGGGTACGCAGTATTTT
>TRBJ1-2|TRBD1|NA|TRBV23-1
CASSQLGTGPNYGYTF
TGCGCCAGCAGTCAATTGGGGACAGGGCCTAACTATGGCTACACCTTC
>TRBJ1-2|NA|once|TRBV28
CATGQRLGYYGYTF
TGTGCCACAGGACAGAGGCTAGGGTACTATGGCTACACCTTC
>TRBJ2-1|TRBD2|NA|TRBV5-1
CASSQTSGRAGEQFF
TGCGCCAGCAGCCAAACTAGCGGGAGGGCCGGTGAGCAGTTCTTC
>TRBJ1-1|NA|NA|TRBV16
CASSPTKVGLEAFF
TGTGCCAGCAGCCCCACGAAAGTGGGACTTGAAGCTTTCTTT
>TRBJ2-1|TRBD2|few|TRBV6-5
CASSSSGGAVNEQFF
TGTGCCAGCAGTTCTAGCGGGGGGGCCGTCAATGAGCAGTTCTTC
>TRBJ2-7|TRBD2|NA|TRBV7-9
CASSSETGLAHEQYF
TGTGCCAGCAGCTCCGAAACGGGACTAGCGCACGAGCAGTACTTC
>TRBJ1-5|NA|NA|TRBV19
CASSRGGASNQPQHF
TGTGCCAGTAGTAGGGGAGGGGCGAGCAATCAGCCCCAGCATTTT
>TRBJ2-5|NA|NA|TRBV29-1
CSVGGRGETQYF
TGCAGCGTTGGGGGGCGCGGAGAGACCCAGTACTTC
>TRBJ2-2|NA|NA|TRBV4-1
CASSHLYRVNTGELFF
TGCGCCAGCAGCCATCTGTACAGGGTTAACACCGGGGAGCTGTTTTTT
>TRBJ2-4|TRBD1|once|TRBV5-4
CAISGTEGLAKNIQYF
TGTGCCATCTCCGGGACAGAGGGCTTAGCCAAAAACATTCAGTACTTC
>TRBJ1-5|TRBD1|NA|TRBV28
CASRGPGTDSNQPQHF
TGTGCCAGCAGGGGTCCCGGGACAGATAGCAATCAGCCCCAGCATTTT
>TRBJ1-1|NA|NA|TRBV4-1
CASSQDHYGRGTEAFF
TGCGCCAGCAGCCAAGATCATTATGGAAGAGGCACTGAAGCTTTCTTT
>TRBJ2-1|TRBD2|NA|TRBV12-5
CASGREAGFYNEQFF
TGTGCTAGTGGCCGGGAAGCGGGGTTCTACAATGAGCAGTTCTTC
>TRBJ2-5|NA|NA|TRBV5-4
CASSPGGGQETQYF
TGTGCCAGCAGCCCGGGGGGCGGGCAAGAGACCCAGTACTTC
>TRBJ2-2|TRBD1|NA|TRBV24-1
CATSGPGRGNPGELFF
TGTGCCACCAGTGGTCCGGGCAGGGGGAATCCCGGGGAGCTGTTTTTT
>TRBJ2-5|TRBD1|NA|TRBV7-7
CASSFAGQGGETQYF
TGTGCTAGCAGCTTCGCAGGACAGGGCGGAGAGACCCAGTACTTC
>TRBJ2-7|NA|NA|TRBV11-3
CASSHRTETYEQYF
TGTGCCAGCAGCCATCGGACAGAGACCTACGAGCAGTACTTC
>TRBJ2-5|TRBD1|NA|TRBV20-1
CSASWGQKETQYF
TGCAGTGCTAGTTGGGGACAGAAAGAGACCCAGTACTTC
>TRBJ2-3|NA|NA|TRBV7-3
CASRMGLPSTDTQYF
TGTGCCAGCAGGATGGGACTTCCTAGCACAGATACGCAGTATTTT
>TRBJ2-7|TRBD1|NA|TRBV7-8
CASSLEGARSYEQYF
TGTGCCAGCAGCTTAGAGGGGGCCCGCTCCTACGAGCAGTACTTC
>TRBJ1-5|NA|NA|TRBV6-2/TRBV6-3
CASSYGAANQPQHF
TGTGCCAGCAGTTACGGGGCAGCTAATCAGCCCCAGCATTTT
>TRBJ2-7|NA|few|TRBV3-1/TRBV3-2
CASSPLATSYEQYF
TGTGCCAGCAGCCCTTTAGCGACGAGCTACGAGCAGTACTTC
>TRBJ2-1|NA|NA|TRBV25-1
CASSGQPNEQFF
TGTGCCAGCAGTGGACAGCCCAATGAGCAGTTCTTC
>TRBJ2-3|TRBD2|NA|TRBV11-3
CASSLPTFTSGSTDTQYF
TGTGCCAGCAGCTTACCCACCTTTACTAGCGGGAGTACAGATACGCAGTATTTT
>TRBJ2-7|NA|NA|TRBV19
CASRPTYGEQYF
TGTGCCAGTAGGCCCACCTACGGGGAGCAGTACTTC
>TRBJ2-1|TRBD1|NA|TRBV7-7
CASSPQGVYNEQFF
TGTGCTAGCAGCCCCCAGGGGGTATACAATGAGCAGTTCTTC
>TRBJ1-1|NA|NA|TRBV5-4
CASSSRSGGVTEAFF
TGTGCCAGCAGCTCAAGGAGTGGGGGGGTCACTGAAGCTTTCTTT
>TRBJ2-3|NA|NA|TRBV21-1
CASSSSTDTQYF
TGTGCCAGCAGCTCTAGCACAGATACGCAGTATTTT
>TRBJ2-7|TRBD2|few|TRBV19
CASSGTSGISANSYEQYF
TGTGCCAGTAGTGGGACTAGCGGGATCTCCGCCAACTCCTACGAGCAGTACTTC
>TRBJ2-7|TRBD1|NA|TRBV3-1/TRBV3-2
CASSLLGGQGVYEQYF
TGTGCCAGCAGCTTATTAGGGGGACAGGGAGTCTACGAGCAGTACTTC
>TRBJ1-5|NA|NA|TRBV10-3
CAISESTALSNQPQHF
TGTGCCATCAGTGAGTCCACAGCCCTTTCCAATCAGCCCCAGCATTTT
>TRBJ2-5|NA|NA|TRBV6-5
CATGQPRKTQYF
TGTGCCACAGGACAGCCACGGAAGACCCAGTACTTC